Shown below are 30 T cell receptor beta chains from a single sample sequenced in a study of blood T cell repertoires in COVID-19. Assay: immunoSEQ multiplex PCR; the TCRdb copy retains only in-frame clones and omits some. The top ten hold about 9.9% of the sample, which has roughly 310,000 clones, over 75% seen once. What was sequenced was PBMCs or T cells enriched from blood (not recorded which). The source is a woman between 40 and 55 years old who had recovered from COVID-19.

In DNA form, the CDR3 reads TGTGCCAGCAGTTTAAGTAGGACTAACTACGAGCAGTACTTC. This translates into CASSLSRTNYEQYF. The chain employs TRBV27 and TRBJ2-7; TRBD2 might be the D (6 bases). The CDR3 runs to 14 residues. Germline lookup yields CDR1 MNHEY and CDR2 SMNVEV (reference sequence). The V end was cut by 2 bases, the J end by 3 bases, with 11 bases between.

This rearrangement joins TRBV6-2 or TRBV6-3 to TRBJ2-7; 10 bases align to TRBD2. CDR3 length: 17 amino acids. V shed 4 bases and J 3 bases; nucleotides not matched to a gene: 12. From germline, CDR1 is MNHEY and CDR2 SVGEGT. CDR3 nucleotides: TGTGCCAGCAGTTCCGACCTGAAGCGGGGGGGAGGCTACGAGCAGTACTTC. Its translation is CASSSDLKRGGGYEQYF.

V usage is TRBV7-6 and J usage is TRBJ2-2; 8 bases fit TRBD1. After removal of 2 bases from V and 1 base from J, the junction contained 6 bases not matched to a gene. In germline, CDR1 is SGHVS, CDR2 FNYEAQ. This CDR3 is built from 17 residues. The CDR3 spells CASSLRWTGKNTGELFF. For the CDR3, the DNA is TGTGCCAGCAGCTTACGGTGGACAGGGAAGAACACCGGGGAGCTGTTTTTT.

This clone was counted once. The chain links TRBV2 to TRBJ1-2; D possibly corresponds to TRBD1 (6 bases). V lost 5 bases and J lost 6, with 13 bases in between. The CDR3 loop spans 13 amino acids. Germline values: CDR1 SNHLY, CDR2 FYNNEI. The CDR3 sequence: CASSPGQRHGYTF. CDR3 bases: TGTGCCAGCAGTCCCGGACAGAGGCATGGCTACACCTTC.

This chain links TRBV7-8 with TRBJ2-4, with D tentatively TRBD1 (5 bases). CDR1 SGHVS and CDR2 FQNEAQ come from the germline V gene. The CDR3 has 14 residues. The V end was cut by 5 bases, the J end by 8 bases, with 16 bases between. CDR3: CASSIRSPQDIQYF. DNA for the CDR3: TGTGCCAGCAGCATTAGGTCCCCACAGGACATTCAGTACTTC.

This clone was seen more than once but under ten times. The chain uses TRBV7-9 and TRBJ1-3; a weak D match, TRBD1 (6 bases). CDR3 size: 15 residues. Trimming left V 4 bases short and J 2 bases short, with 12 bases between. Germline CDR1 SEHNR, CDR2 FQNEAQ (reference sequence). DNA for the CDR3: TGTGCCAGCAGCTCCAGGGGTTATCCTGGAAACACCATATATTTT. This encodes CASSSRGYPGNTIYF.

The chain has TRBV5-1 and TRBJ2-3, with 10 positions matching TRBD1. The V and J ends lost 5 bases and 5 bases, in that order; junction bases with no gene match: 5. From germline, CDR1 is SGHRS and CDR2 YFSETQ. This CDR3 region has 14 residues. CDR3 DNA: TGCGCCAGCAGTCCAGGACAGGGGGGAGATACGCAGTATTTT. Translating gives CASSPGQGGDTQYF. The full variable domain, rest sourced from reference TRBV5-1 and TRBJ2-3, is KAGVTQTPRYLIKTRGQQVTLSCSPISGHRSVSWYQQTPGQGLQFLFEYFSETQRNKGNFPGRFSGRQFSNSRSEMNVSTLELGDSALYLCASSPGQGGDTQYFGPGTRLTVL.

The V call is TRBV30, the J call TRBJ2-2; possible D gene TRBD1, 5 bases. Germline CDR1 reads GTSNPN; CDR2 reads SVGIG (reference sequence). The CDR3 is 15 residues long. V lost 1 base and J 2 bases, leaving 11 bases between the germline ends. The CDR3 sequence: CAWSEGVYNTGELFF. The CDR3 DNA sequence: TGTGCCTGGAGTGAAGGGGTCTATAACACCGGGGAGCTGTTTTTT.

V gene TRBV12-5 combines with J gene TRBJ2-2; D uncertain. V lost 1 base, J lost 0 bases, and 6 bases lay in between. Per germline, CDR1 LGHNT and CDR2 FRNRAP. CDR3 length: 15 residues. Here the CDR3 reads CASGLGNTNTGELFF. In DNA form, the CDR3 reads TGTGCTAGTGGTTTGGGAAACACGAACACCGGGGAGCTGTTTTTT.

The CDR3 nucleotides read TGTGCCAGCAGTAGGGGGTATGAGCAGTTCTTC. Translation gives CASSRGYEQFF. This rearrangement joins TRBV12-3 or TRBV12-4 to TRBJ2-1; TRBD1 is a possible D gene (6 bases). V lost 5 bases and J 8 bases, leaving 7 bases between the germline ends. The CDR3 consists of 11 residues.

This clone was seen only once. This chain joins TRBV5-1 and TRBJ2-2, with 9 bases aligning to TRBD2. CDR3 size: 17 residues. V lost 7 bases, J lost 4 bases, and 14 bases stayed unmatched. CDR1 is SGHRS, CDR2 YFSETQ, per germline. CDR3 loop: CASQRSAGGPGTGELFF. In DNA, the CDR3 is TGCGCCAGCCAAAGGTCGGCGGGAGGGCCGGGCACCGGGGAGCTGTTTTTT.

The chain recombines TRBV7-8 with TRBJ1-6, with TRBD1 identical over 7 bases. The CDR3 contains 17 residues. V shed 4 bases and J 2 bases; nucleotides not matched to a gene: 8. CDR1 SGHVS and CDR2 FQNEAQ come from the germline V gene. The chain's CDR3 is CASSSSTGFTYNSPLHF. CDR3 DNA sequence: TGTGCCAGCAGCTCCTCGACAGGGTTTACCTATAATTCACCCCTCCACTTT.

The chain is built from TRBV11-2 and TRBJ2-5, with D possibly TRBD1 on 5 matching bases. This CDR3 contains 17 residues. Trimming took 0 bases from V and 2 from J, leaving 16 bases between them. Germline values: CDR1 SGHAT, CDR2 FQNNGV. CDR3 DNA sequence: TGTGCCAGCAGCTTAGATCTCCGTGGGGCGAAACAAGAGACCCAGTACTTC. Translation: CASSLDLRGAKQETQYF.

The sample holds one count of this clone. The chain employs TRBV5-1 and TRBJ2-3, with 8 positions matching TRBD1. Germline values: CDR1 SGHRS, CDR2 YFSETQ. The J segment lost 4 bases and the V segment lost 0 bases, leaving 10 bases of the junction unmatched. CDR3 size: 17 residues. The CDR3 sequence is CASSLAPGQALADTQYF. As DNA, the CDR3 is TGCGCCAGCAGCTTGGCACCGGGACAGGCCCTAGCAGATACGCAGTATTTT.

The chain couples TRBV1 to TRBJ2-4; the tabulated D call, TRBD2, remains unverified against the DNA. TRBV1 is reported as a pseudogene. This CDR3 spans 17 amino acids. CDR3 bases: TGCACCAGCAGCCAAGGGGGCCTAGCGGCAGCCAAAAACATTCAGTACTTC. This gives the protein CTSSQGGLAAAKNIQYF.

The chain employs TRBV9 and TRBJ2-1; D is undetermined. CDR1 is SGDLS, CDR2 YYNGEE, per germline. CDR3 size: 14 residues. V gave up 3 bases and J gave up 0 bases, with 7 bases separating them. CDR3 in DNA: TGTGCCAGCAGCGGGCCCAGCTCCTACAATGAGCAGTTCTTC. Amino acid sequence: CASSGPSSYNEQFF.

On this clone itself: Different DNA sequences within this sample yield the same CDR3. V usage is TRBV18 and J usage is TRBJ1-1, with D tentatively TRBD1 (5 bases). The V gene lost 6 bases and the J gene lost 1 base, with 9 bases spanning the gap. Germline V gene data show CDR1 as KGHSH and CDR2 as LQKENI. The CDR3 has 13 amino acids. The CDR3 coding sequence is TGTGCCAGCTCTCAGGGAGGGAACACTGAAGCTTTCTTT. This gives the protein CASSQGGNTEAFF. The full variable domain, completed using reference TRBV18 and TRBJ1-1, is NAGVMQNPRHLVRRRGQEARLRCSPMKGHSHVYWYRQLPEEGLKFMVYLQKENIIDESGMPKERFSAEFPKEGPSILRIQQVVRGDSAAYFCASSQGGNTEAFFGQGTRLTVV.

The chain employs TRBV11-2 and TRBJ1-1; D call uncertain. The CDR3 runs 13 residues. V lost 3 bases to trimming and J lost 3 bases, with 8 bases between them. Germline assignment: CDR1 SGHAT and CDR2 FQNNGV. The CDR3 is CASSLSLDTEAFF. For the CDR3, the DNA is TGTGCCAGCAGCTTGTCACTGGACACTGAAGCTTTCTTT.

The chain is built from TRBV11-2 and TRBJ1-4; D uncertain. Trimming cost V 2 bases and J 6 bases, with 10 bases left between them. The CDR3 sequence is 14 residues long. Germline loops: CDR1 SGHAT, CDR2 FQNNGV. In DNA, the CDR3 is TGTGCCAGCAGCTTACGCGGGGTAGATGAAAAACTGTTTTTT. This sequence encodes CASSLRGVDEKLFF.

This rearrangement joins TRBV5-1 to TRBJ2-3; weak D call: TRBD2 (6 bases). CDR1 is SGHRS, CDR2 YFSETQ, per germline. V dropped 3 bases and J dropped 4 bases, with 15 bases sitting between them. The CDR3 is made up of 15 amino acids. The CDR3 bases are TGCGCCAGCAGCTGGGGCTTGGGGGGAGCAGATACGCAGTATTTT. As protein: CASSWGLGGADTQYF.

The chain links TRBV3-1 (or the pseudogene TRBV3-2) to TRBJ1-1; maybe TRBD1 (6 bases). This CDR3 region has 15 residues. Trimming shortened V by 3 bases and J by 4 bases, and 15 bases separated the two germline ends. Germline assignment: CDR1 LGHDT and CDR2 YNNKEL (reference sequence). The CDR3, as DNA: TGTGCCAGCAGCCAGGGTGGAGGGGGGGGCACTGAAGCTTTCTTT. Translation gives CASSQGGGGGTEAFF.

This chain connects TRBV19 to TRBJ2-6; D gene unclear. This CDR3 is built from 15 residues. Germline assignment: CDR1 LNHDA and CDR2 SQIVND (reference sequence). Deletions cut 1 base from V and 0 bases from J, with 4 bases between. The CDR3 DNA follows: TGTGCCAGTAGTATAGGTCTCTCTGGGGCCAACGTCCTGACTTTC. This encodes CASSIGLSGANVLTF. Full variable domain (outside the CDR3, taken from reference TRBV19 and TRBJ2-6): DGGITQSPKYLFRKEGQNVTLSCEQNLNHDAMYWYRQDPGQGLRLIYYSQIVNDFQKGDIAEGYSVSREKKESFPLTVTSAQKNPTAFYLCASSIGLSGANVLTFGAGSRLTVL.

V and J are TRBV2 and TRBJ2-1; a possible D gene is TRBD1 (5 bases). In germline, CDR1 is SNHLY, CDR2 FYNNEI. V was pared by 1 base and J by 8 bases, with 15 bases between. The CDR3 totals 15 residues. The CDR3 loop reads CASSEESGQAYEQFF. CDR3 DNA: TGTGCCAGCAGTGAAGAGTCAGGGCAGGCTTATGAGCAGTTCTTC. The entire variable domain, with the rest obtained from reference TRBV2 and TRBJ2-1, is as follows: EPEVTQTPSHQVTQMGQEVILRCVPISNHLYFYWYRQILGQKVEFLVSFYNNEISEKSEIFDDQFSVERPDGSNFTLKIRSTKLEDSAMYFCASSEESGQAYEQFFGPGTRLTVL.

The chain has TRBV27 and TRBJ2-3, with 16 bases matching TRBD2. Looked up from germline, CDR1 is MNHEY and CDR2 is SMNVEV (reference sequence). V trimming: 3 bases; J trimming: 8 bases; junction bases outside the gene matches: 2. The CDR3 totals 15 residues. Written as DNA, the CDR3 is TGTGCCAGCAGTTTGGGACTAGCGGGAGGGAGTACGCAGTATTTT. This encodes CASSLGLAGGSTQYF.

The chain recombines TRBV5-1 with TRBJ2-3, with D perhaps TRBD1 (5 bases). CDR1 and CDR2 (germline): SGHRS, YFSETQ. The length of the CDR3 is 13 residues. Trimming took off 8 bases at V and 1 base at J, with 11 bases between the two ends. CDR3 DNA sequence: TGCGCCAGAAAAGGGGCCCGCACAGATACGCAGTATTTT. Residues: CARKGARTDTQYF.

The CDR3 DNA is TGCGCCAGCAGCCAAGTTGGGGGGGGATTGACCTACAATGAGCAGTTCTTC. Translated, it gives CASSQVGGGLTYNEQFF. The chain employs TRBV4-1 and TRBJ2-1, with TRBD2 identical over 7 bases. Germline trimming cut 1 base from V and 2 bases from J; bases unmatched to any gene: 8. Germline V gives CDR1 MGHRA, CDR2 YSYEKL. There are 17 residues in the CDR3.

This clone appeared once. The chain uses TRBV29-1 and TRBJ2-1; perhaps TRBD2 as D (5 bases). The CDR3 extends over 14 amino acids. The germline V gene encodes CDR1 SQVTM and CDR2 ANQGSEA. The V end was cut by 6 bases, the J end by 0 bases, with 12 bases between. The CDR3 nucleotides are TGCAGCGTCGGTCGGGAAGGCTCCTACAATGAGCAGTTCTTC. Translated: CSVGREGSYNEQFF.

In this sample, this clone turned up a few times. The V and J genes are TRBV19 and TRBJ1-2; D might be TRBD1 (6 bases). The CDR3 spans 13 residues. Trimming cost V 5 bases and J 2 bases, with 9 bases left between them. Per germline, CDR1 LNHDA and CDR2 SQIVND (reference sequence). CDR3 region: CASSLQGNYGYTF. CDR3 DNA sequence: TGTGCCAGTAGTTTACAGGGAAACTATGGCTACACCTTC. Complete variable domain (other parts from reference TRBV19 and TRBJ1-2): DGGITQSPKYLFRKEGQNVTLSCEQNLNHDAMYWYRQDPGQGLRLIYYSQIVNDFQKGDIAEGYSVSREKKESFPLTVTSAQKNPTAFYLCASSLQGNYGYTFGSGTRLTVV.

This chain connects TRBV10-3 to TRBJ1-1; D is perhaps TRBD1 (6 bases). Trimming shortened V by 0 bases and J by 5 bases, and 10 bases separated the two germline ends. This CDR3 is 14 amino acids long. Per germline, CDR1 ENHRY and CDR2 SYGVKD. CDR3: CAISESRGGTEAFF. The CDR3 DNA is TGTGCCATCAGTGAGTCCAGGGGAGGGACTGAAGCTTTCTTT.

This sequence joins TRBV7-9 and TRBJ2-7; TRBD2 is a possible D gene (5 bases). CDR3 length: 15 residues. From germline, CDR1 is SEHNR and CDR2 FQNEAQ (reference sequence). Trimming took off 2 bases at V and 7 bases at J, with 18 bases between the two ends. The CDR3 DNA is TGTGCCAGCAGCTTATTCCCCCTAGCATCGAAAGAGCAGTACTTC. It translates to CASSLFPLASKEQYF.